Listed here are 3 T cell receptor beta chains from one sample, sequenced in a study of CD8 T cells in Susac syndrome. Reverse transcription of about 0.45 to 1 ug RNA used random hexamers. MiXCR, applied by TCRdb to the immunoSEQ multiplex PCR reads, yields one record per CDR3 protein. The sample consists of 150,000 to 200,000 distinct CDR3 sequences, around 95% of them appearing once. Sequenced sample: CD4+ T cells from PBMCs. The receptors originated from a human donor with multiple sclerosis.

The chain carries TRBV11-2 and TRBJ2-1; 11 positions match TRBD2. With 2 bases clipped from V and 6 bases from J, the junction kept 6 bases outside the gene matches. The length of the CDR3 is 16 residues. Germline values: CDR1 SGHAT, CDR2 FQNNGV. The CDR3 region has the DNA TGTGCCAGCAGCTTACCACTAGCGGGGGTGGGCAATGAGCAGTTCTTC. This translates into CASSLPLAGVGNEQFF.

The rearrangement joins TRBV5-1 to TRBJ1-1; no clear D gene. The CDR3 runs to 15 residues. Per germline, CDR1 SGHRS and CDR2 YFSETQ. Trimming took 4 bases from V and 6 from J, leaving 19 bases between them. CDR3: CASSLKTGRAPEAFF. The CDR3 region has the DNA TGCGCCAGCAGCCTTAAAACGGGCAGAGCCCCTGAAGCTTTCTTT.

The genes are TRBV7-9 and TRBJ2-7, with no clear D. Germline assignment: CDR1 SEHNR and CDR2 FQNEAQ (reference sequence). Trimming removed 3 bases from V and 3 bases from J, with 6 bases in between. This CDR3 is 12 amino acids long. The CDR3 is CASSFSFYEQYF. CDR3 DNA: TGTGCCAGCAGCTTCTCGTTCTACGAGCAGTACTTC.